The 29 T cell receptor beta chains presented below share a single source sample, sequenced in a study of cytomegalovirus exposure and HLA in healthy donors. In the PCR, 60 Vbeta and 13 Jbeta primers were used. This table comes from immunoSEQ multiplex PCR, and its TCRdb copy is limited to in-frame clones, with some not included. The sample carries 150,000 to 200,000 clones, around three quarters recorded once. Source material: PBMCs. These receptors were obtained from a woman in her twenties or thirties in good health and CMV-seronegative.

This chain joins TRBV29-1 and TRBJ2-5; D is uncertain. The end of the DNA fits TRBJ2-7 better, so the J call may be wrong. The CDR3 runs to 14 residues. Per the germline V gene, CDR1 is SQVTM and CDR2 is ANQGSEA. CDR3 protein: CSVVSASTVYEQYF. CDR3 DNA sequence: TGCAGCGTTGTGTCGGCCAGTACAGTCTACGAGCAGTACTTC.

V and J are TRBV6-1 and TRBJ1-2, with 7 bases that match TRBD1. CDR3 length: 15 residues. With V trimmed by 5 bases and J by 7 bases, 13 bases remained unmatched. Germline V gene sequence: CDR1 MNHNS, CDR2 SASEGT. CDR3 residues: CASSRGRDRVVGYTF. The CDR3 DNA reads TGTGCCAGCAGTCGAGGACGCGACAGGGTTGTTGGCTACACCTTC.

The chain joins TRBV2 to TRBJ1-1; D unclear. Per germline, CDR1 SNHLY and CDR2 FYNNEI. The V end was cut by 4 bases, the J end by 1 base, with 10 bases between. CDR3 length: 14 residues. The CDR3 here is CASSAGRPNTEAFF. The DNA of the CDR3 is TGTGCCAGCAGTGCAGGCAGACCGAACACTGAAGCTTTCTTT.

The chain links TRBV10-2 to TRBJ2-4; 11 nucleotides align to TRBD1. Germline assignment: CDR1 WSHSY and CDR2 SAAADI. The CDR3 spans 16 residues. Trimming cost V 5 bases and J 7 bases; bases outside gene matches: 10. This chain's CDR3 is CASSPDGTGGRNIQYF. CDR3 DNA: TGCGCCAGCAGTCCCGACGGGACAGGGGGAAGGAACATTCAGTACTTC.

This clone came up a few times. The genes are TRBV7-9 and TRBJ2-5; D remains ambiguous. In germline, CDR1 is SEHNR, CDR2 FQNEAQ (reference sequence). Trimming removed 10 bases from V and 3 bases from J, with 9 bases in between. The CDR3 runs to 11 residues. The CDR3 reads CATLREETQYF. The CDR3 DNA follows: TGTGCCACCCTCCGGGAAGAGACCCAGTACTTC.

The chain recombines TRBV14 with TRBJ2-1; TRBD1 might be the D (5 bases). CDR3 length: 20 residues. The V and J ends lost 0 bases and 4 bases respectively, with 25 bases between them. CDR1 and CDR2 (germline): SGHDN, FVKESK. The CDR3 bases are TGTGCCAGCAGCCAAGATCGGACGGTCTCGAGGACATTATTATACAATGAGCAGTTCTTC. Translated, it gives CASSQDRTVSRTLLYNEQFF.

Only a few counts were recorded for this clone. The chain uses TRBV18 and TRBJ2-7; 9 positions match TRBD2. Trimming at V came to 0 bases and at J to 6 bases, leaving 6 bases not matched to a gene. The germline V gene has CDR1 KGHSH and CDR2 LQKENI. The CDR3 runs 15 residues. The DNA for the CDR3 is TGTGCCAGCTCACCACCGCCTAGCGGGAAGCCCGAGCAGTACTTC. Protein sequence: CASSPPPSGKPEQYF.

This chain uses TRBV5-4 with TRBJ2-7; weak D call: TRBD1 (5 bases). Germline V gene lookup returns CDR1 SGHNT and CDR2 YYREEE (reference sequence). CDR3 length: 14 residues. Trimming left V 4 bases short and J 5 bases short, with 16 bases between. The CDR3 nucleotides read TGTGCCAGCAGCGTTGACAGAGGAAACCACGAGCAGTACTTC. As protein: CASSVDRGNHEQYF.

This clone was counted a few times. The chain links TRBV9 to TRBJ1-1, with D possibly matching TRBD1 (5 bases). V was shortened by 0 bases and J by 4 bases, with 16 bases between the two germline ends. The CDR3 runs 16 residues. The germline V gene has CDR1 SGDLS and CDR2 YYNGEE. DNA for the CDR3: TGTGCCAGCAGCGTAGATTCAGGGAAAGGTGTCACTGAAGCTTTCTTT. Protein product: CASSVDSGKGVTEAFF.

V gene TRBV5-4 combines with J gene TRBJ2-7, with TRBD1 matching over 11 bases. V lost 1 base and J lost 7; bases outside the gene matches: 7. This CDR3 is built from 15 residues. Germline V gene lookup returns CDR1 SGHNT and CDR2 YYREEE (reference sequence). The CDR3 region is CASSLPGQGVFEQYF. The CDR3 DNA reads TGTGCCAGCAGCTTGCCGGGACAGGGGGTGTTTGAGCAGTACTTC.

The chain couples TRBV6-4 to TRBJ1-2, with TRBD1 identical over 8 bases. After removal of 6 bases from V and 4 bases from J, the junction contained 4 bases not matched to a gene. This CDR3 is 13 amino acids long. Germline CDR1 reads MRHNA; CDR2 reads SNTAGT. CDR3 residues: CASRQGESYGYTF. The CDR3 nucleotides read TGTGCCAGCAGACAGGGGGAGAGCTATGGCTACACCTTC.

V and J are TRBV7-2 and TRBJ2-1; 11 bases match TRBD2. CDR1 SGHTA and CDR2 FQGNSA come from the germline V gene. With V trimmed by 5 bases and J by 3 bases, 3 bases remained unmatched. The CDR3 is 15 amino acids. The CDR3 here is CASSMGLADYNEQFF. The CDR3 DNA sequence: TGTGCCAGCAGCATGGGACTAGCGGACTACAATGAGCAGTTCTTC.

The rearrangement uses TRBV19 and TRBJ1-5, with D perhaps matching TRBD1 (6 bases). The CDR3 is 15 residues long. The V end lost 5 bases, the J end lost 2 bases, and 13 bases lay between the germline ends. Germline V CDR1 and CDR2: LNHDA, SQIVND (reference sequence). As DNA, the CDR3 is TGTGCCAGTAGTCCCGGACAGATTGGCAATCAGCCCCAGCATTTT. This sequence encodes CASSPGQIGNQPQHF.

V gene TRBV5-5 combines with J gene TRBJ2-7, with D possibly TRBD2 on 6 matching bases. Germline-derived CDR1 and CDR2 are SGHKS and YYEKEE (reference sequence). CDR3 length: 17 amino acids. V lost 6 bases and J lost 5, with 27 bases in between. In DNA, the CDR3 is TGTGCCAGCACCGGTCAGCGGGCCCTTTCCTCGGCGGACGAGCAGTACTTC. As protein: CASTGQRALSSADEQYF.

This chain uses TRBV18 with TRBJ2-7; 10 bases match TRBD1. Trimming took 3 bases from V and 2 from J; bases not matched to a gene: 4. This CDR3 has 15 amino acids. The germline V gene has CDR1 KGHSH and CDR2 LQKENI. The CDR3 spells CASSPGQGIPYEQYF. The CDR3 nucleotides read TGTGCCAGCTCACCGGGACAGGGGATCCCCTACGAGCAGTACTTC.

The chain is built from TRBV29-1 and TRBJ1-4, with TRBD1 matching over 9 bases. Germline CDR1 reads SQVTM; CDR2 reads ANQGSEA. The CDR3 loop spans 14 amino acids. With 5 bases clipped from V and 5 bases from J, the junction kept 6 bases outside the gene matches. CDR3 protein: CSVFAGTGNEKLFF. The CDR3 bases are TGCAGCGTTTTCGCCGGGACAGGGAATGAAAAACTGTTTTTT.

This chain joins TRBV7-2 and TRBJ1-6, with 8 nucleotides matching TRBD1. The length of the CDR3 is 16 residues. The J segment lost 3 bases and the V segment lost 5 bases, leaving 6 bases of the junction unmatched. Germline CDR1 and CDR2: SGHTA and FQGNSA. In DNA form, the CDR3 reads TGTGCCAGCAGCAAGCGGACAGGGCGCTATAATTCACCCCTCCACTTT. It encodes CASSKRTGRYNSPLHF.

This chain joins TRBV7-8 and TRBJ2-3, with 7 bases fitting TRBD2. The CDR3 consists of 15 residues. The V and J ends lost 1 base and 0 bases, in that order; junction bases with no gene match: 1. Per germline, CDR1 SGHVS and CDR2 FQNEAQ. CDR3 DNA: TGTGCCAGCAGCTTAGAGCGGGGTAGCACAGATACGCAGTATTTT. It is translated as CASSLERGSTDTQYF.

The J gene is TRBJ2-3, the V gene TRBV7-3; D is possibly TRBD2 (7 bases). Trimming shortened V by 2 bases and J by 5 bases, and 11 bases separated the two germline ends. This CDR3 contains 14 residues. Germline CDR1 SGHTA, CDR2 FQGTGA. Here the CDR3 DNA reads TGTGCCAGCAGCTTAGGGGGGGCAGGAGATACGCAGTATTTT. This encodes CASSLGGAGDTQYF.

This rearrangement joins TRBV5-6 to TRBJ2-2; 9 bases are a match to TRBD1. After removal of 2 bases from V and 4 bases from J, the junction contained 6 bases not matched to a gene. The CDR3 has 16 amino acids. Germline-derived CDR1 and CDR2 are SGHDT and YYEEEE. The CDR3 DNA sequence: TGTGCCAGCAGCTTCTCTGACAGGGGGGTCACCGGGGAGCTGTTTTTT. Its translation: CASSFSDRGVTGELFF.

The table lists this clone with a few counts. The chain links TRBV14 to TRBJ2-1; 7 bases match TRBD2. This CDR3 contains 16 residues. Germline loops: CDR1 SGHDN, CDR2 FVKESK. V gave up 3 bases and J gave up 0 bases; unmatched junction bases: 5. The CDR3 DNA follows: TGTGCCAGCAGCCAGCGGGGGAAGGGCTCCTACAATGAGCAGTTCTTC. It encodes CASSQRGKGSYNEQFF.

V is TRBV7-2 and J is TRBJ2-1; tentatively, D is TRBD2 (7 bases). Germline assignment: CDR1 SGHTA and CDR2 FQGNSA. The CDR3 contains 13 residues. The V gene lost 6 bases and the J gene lost 13 bases, with 19 bases spanning the gap. This CDR3 reads CASSSRGGSLQFF. CDR3 sequence (DNA): TGTGCCAGCAGTTCAAGGGGGGGCAGCCTACAGTTCTTC.

The rearrangement links TRBV29-1 to TRBJ1-2, with 9 bases that match TRBD1. The junction had 14 bases not matched to a gene; V was cut back by 6 bases and J by 3 bases. Germline lookup yields CDR1 SQVTM and CDR2 ANQGSEA. This CDR3 is built from 16 residues. CDR3 in amino acids: CSVSPYRGPGDYGYTF. The CDR3 coding sequence is TGCAGCGTGTCACCTTACAGGGGGCCTGGGGACTATGGCTACACCTTC. The full variable domain, rest sourced from reference TRBV29-1 and TRBJ1-2, is SAVISQKPSRDICQRGTSLTIQCQVDSQVTMMFWYRQQPGQSLTLIATANQGSEATYESGFVIDKFPISRPNLTFSTLTVSNMSPEDSSIYLCSVSPYRGPGDYGYTFGSGTRLTVV.

This clone was found once. This sequence joins TRBV19 and TRBJ2-7, with D tentatively TRBD2 (7 bases). Trimming left V 3 bases short and J 5 bases short, with 14 bases between. Germline lookup yields CDR1 LNHDA and CDR2 SQIVND (reference sequence). The CDR3 extends over 14 amino acids. CDR3 in amino acids: CASSIWGGGDEQYF. In DNA form, the CDR3 reads TGTGCCAGTAGTATTTGGGGAGGGGGAGACGAGCAGTACTTC.

The V gene is TRBV4-2, the J gene TRBJ1-5; 8 bases align to TRBD1. J lost 5 bases, V lost 1 base, and 16 bases had no gene match. CDR1 is LGHNA and CDR2 is YNFKEQ in the germline V gene. The CDR3 covers 19 residues. The CDR3 DNA reads TGTGCCAGCAGCCAAGTGTACTCCACCCGGACAGGGTTGGATCAGCCCCAGCATTTT. It yields the protein CASSQVYSTRTGLDQPQHF.

This clone appeared a few times. This sequence joins TRBV7-8 and TRBJ2-7; D unresolved. V shed 1 base and J shed 3 bases, with 16 bases lying between them. Germline assignment: CDR1 SGHVS and CDR2 FQNEAQ. The CDR3 covers 16 residues. The CDR3, as DNA: TGTGCCAGCAGCTTAGTCGGTCGGGTCTCTGACTACGAGCAGTACTTC. Its translation is CASSLVGRVSDYEQYF.

The chain combines TRBV30 with TRBJ1-6, with a weak D call TRBD1 (5 bases). Per germline, CDR1 GTSNPN and CDR2 SVGIG (reference sequence). The V end lost 4 bases, the J end lost 2 bases, and 18 bases lay between the germline ends. The CDR3 spans 17 residues. The CDR3 loop is CAWNHGPGGTYNSPLHF. In DNA, the CDR3 is TGTGCCTGGAACCACGGACCGGGGGGGACCTATAATTCACCCCTCCACTTT.

The chain couples TRBV7-2 to TRBJ2-7, with 9 bases fitting TRBD2. This CDR3 has 16 residues. Trimming removed 1 base from V and 9 bases from J; junction bases left unmatched: 13. Germline V gene lookup returns CDR1 SGHTA and CDR2 FQGNSA. For the CDR3, the DNA is TGTGCCAGCAGCTTAGTCGAAGCGGGAGGCCTCCAGGGGCAGTACTTC. This gives the protein CASSLVEAGGLQGQYF.

The gene calls are TRBV10-2 and TRBJ2-7; possibly TRBD2 for D (5 bases). Germline V gives CDR1 WSHSY, CDR2 SAAADI. This CDR3 contains 13 residues. Trimming removed 0 bases from V and 3 bases from J, with 6 bases in between. This CDR3 reads CASSESRDYEQYF. DNA for the CDR3: TGCGCCAGCAGTGAGTCGAGGGACTACGAGCAGTACTTC.